A selection of T cell receptor beta chains follows, all from one sample in a study of T cell responses to AZD1222 COVID-19 vaccine. The table came from immunoSEQ multiplex PCR; TCRdb's copy has only in-frame clones and leaves some out. The data hold about 140,000 clones, with roughly 91% observed a single time. The specimen was peripheral blood, collected 28 days after the second AZD1222 dose. These TCRs come from an adult who received the AZD1222 COVID-19 vaccine. The CDR3 runs from the conserved cysteine through the conserved F or W. A D gene is named only where the DNA matches it firmly. For some rows the clone size is stated as once, few or many, or as a class when expanded; others skip it.

- | - | TRBJ2-3 | TRBV6-4 | CASSEGETGAQYF | TGTGCCAGCAGTGAAGGGGAGACAGGAGCCCAGTATTTT
- | TRBD1 | TRBJ2-1 | TRBV7-9 | CASSGLTGVSYNEQFF | TGTGCCAGCAGCGGATTGACAGGGGTCTCCTACAATGAGCAGTTCTTC
- | - | TRBJ1-4 | TRBV9 | CASSSQGPGTNEKLFF | TGTGCCAGCAGCTCCCAGGGGCCCGGCACTAATGAAAAACTGTTTTTT
- | - | TRBJ1-2 | TRBV5-1 | CASSLVGGASGYTF | TGCGCCAGCAGCTTGGTGGGGGGCGCTTCCGGCTACACCTTC
- | TRBD2 | TRBJ2-5 | TRBV5-4 | CASSLGGLALKETQYF | TGTGCCAGCAGCTTGGGCGGACTAGCTTTAAAAGAGACCCAGTACTTC
- | - | TRBJ1-1 | TRBV5-1 | CASSFAGHPNTEAFF | TGCGCCAGCAGCTTTGCTGGACATCCGAACACTGAAGCTTTCTTT
once | TRBD1 | TRBJ2-7 | TRBV5-1 | CASSFDRGFYEQYF | TGCGCCAGCAGCTTTGACAGGGGGTTTTACGAGCAGTACTTC
few | - | TRBJ1-5 | TRBV9 | CASSEDVGNQPQHF | TGTGCCAGCAGCGAGGACGTTGGCAATCAGCCCCAGCATTTT
- | - | TRBJ1-1 | TRBV29-1 | CSVEAWGAGAFF | TGCAGCGTTGAGGCCTGGGGGGCCGGAGCTTTCTTT
- | - | TRBJ2-7 | TRBV6-1 | CASSDRGGYEQYF | TGTGCCAGCAGTGATAGGGGGGGGTACGAGCAGTACTTC
- | - | TRBJ2-3 | TRBV19 | CASRPGFGGIDTQYF | TGTGCCAGTAGGCCGGGGTTTGGGGGTATTGATACGCAGTATTTT